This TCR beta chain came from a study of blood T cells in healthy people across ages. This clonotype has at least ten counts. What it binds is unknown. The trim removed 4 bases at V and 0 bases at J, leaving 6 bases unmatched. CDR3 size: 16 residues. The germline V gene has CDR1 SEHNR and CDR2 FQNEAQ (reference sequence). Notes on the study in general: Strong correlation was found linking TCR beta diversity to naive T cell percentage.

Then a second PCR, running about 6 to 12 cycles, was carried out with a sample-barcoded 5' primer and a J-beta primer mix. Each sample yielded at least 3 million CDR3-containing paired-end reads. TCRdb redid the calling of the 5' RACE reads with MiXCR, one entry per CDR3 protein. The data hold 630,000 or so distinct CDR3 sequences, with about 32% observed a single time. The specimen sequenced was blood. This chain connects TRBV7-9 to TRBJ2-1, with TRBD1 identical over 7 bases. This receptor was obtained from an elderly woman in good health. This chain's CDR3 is CASSYQGVSSYNEQFF. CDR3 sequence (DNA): TGTGCCAGCAGCTATCAGGGGGTTAGCTCCTACAATGAGCAGTTCTTC.